This record concerns one TCR beta chain sequence. From germline, CDR1 is MNHEY and CDR2 SVGAGI. The CDR3 contains 15 residues. With 5 bases clipped from V and 2 bases from J, the junction kept 6 bases outside the gene matches. Donors in Cohort 3 who had recovered were those with two negative PCRs, healthcare professional clearance, or resolution of their symptoms. This sample stems from a study of blood T cell repertoires in COVID-19. Background on the study: Samples representing acute and convalescent COVID-19 were sourced from the United States, Italy and Spain.

In the authors' methods: It was from reference gene primer amplification that nucleated cell counts were estimated. Sequencing used immunoSEQ multiplex PCR; TCRdb keeps in-frame clones, though not all of them. The V and J calls and clone size are taken from that table; D and trimming were inferred from the DNA. The sample includes more than 110,000 clones, nearly 80% of them seen just once. The V gene is TRBV6-5, the J gene TRBJ2-3, with 8 bases lining up with TRBD1. Sequenced: PBMCs or T cells enriched from blood (not recorded which). This TCR came from a woman aged 50 to 60 who had recovered from COVID-19. The CDR3 DNA reads as TGTGCCAGCAGTAGCCGGACAGGGCACACAGATACGCAGTATTTT. It codes for CASSSRTGHTDTQYF.